This T cell receptor beta chain was sequenced in a study of T cells and copy number aberrations in small-cell lung cancer. Germline V lookup: CDR1 SGHTA, CDR2 FQGNSA. The CDR3 runs 16 residues. After removal of 5 bases from V and 3 bases from J, the junction contained 5 bases not matched to a gene. The method was immunoSEQ multiplex PCR; TCRdb's version includes in-frame clones alone and lacks a portion of them. The repertoire holds about 6,800 clones, with approximately 79% as singletons. Sequenced sample: normal tissue next to the tumor. V usage is TRBV7-2 and J usage is TRBJ2-3; 13 bases fit TRBD2. The TCR comes from a woman aged 70 to 79 with small cell lung cancer. Some clones in this sample may be carry-over from other donors' samples. The CDR3 is CASSHRLAGGTDTQYF. The CDR3 DNA follows: TGTGCCAGCAGCCACCGACTAGCGGGAGGAACAGATACGCAGTATTTT. The whole variable domain, remainder taken from reference TRBV7-2 and TRBJ2-3, is GAGVSQSPSNKVTEKGKDVELRCDPISGHTALYWYRQSLGQGLEFLIYFQGNSAPDKSGLPSDRFSAERTGGSVSTLTIQRTQQEDSAVYLCASSHRLAGGTDTQYFGPGTRLTVL.